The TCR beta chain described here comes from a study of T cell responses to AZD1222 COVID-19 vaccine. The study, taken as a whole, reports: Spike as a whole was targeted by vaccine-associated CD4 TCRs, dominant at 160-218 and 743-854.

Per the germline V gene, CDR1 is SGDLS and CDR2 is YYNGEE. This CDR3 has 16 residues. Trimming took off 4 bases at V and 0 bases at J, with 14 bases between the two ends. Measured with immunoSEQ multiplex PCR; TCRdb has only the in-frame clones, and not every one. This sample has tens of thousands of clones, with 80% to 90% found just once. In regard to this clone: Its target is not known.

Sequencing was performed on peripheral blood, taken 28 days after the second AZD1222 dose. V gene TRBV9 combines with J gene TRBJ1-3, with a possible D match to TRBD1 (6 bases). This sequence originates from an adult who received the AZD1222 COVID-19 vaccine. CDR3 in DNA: TGTGCCAGCAGCCTGGCGGGGGCCTACTCTGGAAACACCATATATTTT. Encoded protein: CASSLAGAYSGNTIYF.